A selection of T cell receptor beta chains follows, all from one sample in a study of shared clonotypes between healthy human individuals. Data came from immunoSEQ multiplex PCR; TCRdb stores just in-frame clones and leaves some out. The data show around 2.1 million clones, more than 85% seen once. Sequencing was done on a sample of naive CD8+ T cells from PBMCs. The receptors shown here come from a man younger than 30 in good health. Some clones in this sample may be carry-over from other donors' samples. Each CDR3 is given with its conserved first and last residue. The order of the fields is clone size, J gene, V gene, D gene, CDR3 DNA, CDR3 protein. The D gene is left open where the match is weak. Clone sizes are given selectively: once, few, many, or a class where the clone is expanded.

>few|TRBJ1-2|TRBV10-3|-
TGTGCCATCAGCTCAAGCCTATATGGCTACACCTTC
CAISSSLYGYTF
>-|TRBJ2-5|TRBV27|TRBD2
TGTGCCAGCAGTCCCGGGAGGCGAGGGACCCAGTACTTC
CASSPGRRGTQYF
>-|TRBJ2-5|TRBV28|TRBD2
TGTGCCAGCAGTTCATACTCCGGGACTAGCGGGGGACCCCAAGAGACCCAGTACTTC
CASSSYSGTSGGPQETQYF
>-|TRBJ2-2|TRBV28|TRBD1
TGTGCCAGCACCCGGACAGGGTACCGATTTGGGTGGACCGGGGAGCTGTTTTTT
CASTRTGYRFGWTGELFF
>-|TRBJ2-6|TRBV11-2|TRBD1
TGTGCCAGCAGCCAGGGCGGGACAGGGTCCTTTGGGGCCAACGTCCTGACTTTC
CASSQGGTGSFGANVLTF
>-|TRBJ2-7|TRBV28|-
TGTGCCAGCAGATCCCGGGGCGCCTTCTACGAGCAGTACTTC
CASRSRGAFYEQYF
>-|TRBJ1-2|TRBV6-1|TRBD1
TGTGCCAGCAGTGAGGGGACAGGGACTTGGTATGGCTACACCTTC
CASSEGTGTWYGYTF
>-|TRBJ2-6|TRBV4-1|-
TGCGCCAGCAGCCAGTTGGGGTATTCTGGGGCCAACGTCCTGACTTTC
CASSQLGYSGANVLTF
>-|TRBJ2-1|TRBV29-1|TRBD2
TGCAGCGTTGATTTAGCGGGAGGAGCTTACAATGAGCAGTTCTTC
CSVDLAGGAYNEQFF
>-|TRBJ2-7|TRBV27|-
TGTGCCAGCGCATGGGGCCCAACCGCCTACGAGCAGTACTTC
CASAWGPTAYEQYF
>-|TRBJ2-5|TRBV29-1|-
TGCAGCGTTGAGGTCAGAAGGGTTCACCAAGAGACCCAGTACTTC
CSVEVRRVHQETQYF
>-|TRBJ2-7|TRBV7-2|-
TGTGCCAGCAGCTCAAACAGGTTATCCTACGAGCAGTACTTC
CASSSNRLSYEQYF
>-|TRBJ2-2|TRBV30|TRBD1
TGTGCCTGGCGAACAGGGGTAGGGAACACCGGGGAGCTGTTTTTT
CAWRTGVGNTGELFF
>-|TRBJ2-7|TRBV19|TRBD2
TGTGCCAGTAGTATTCGGGCTAGCGGGATATACGAGCAGTACTTC
CASSIRASGIYEQYF
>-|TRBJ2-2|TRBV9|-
TGTGCCAGCAGCCCCCAACAGGGTATGGCCACCGGGGAGCTGTTTTTT
CASSPQQGMATGELFF
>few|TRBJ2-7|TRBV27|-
TGTGCCAGCAGTTCCGCCTACGAGCAGTACTTC
CASSSAYEQYF
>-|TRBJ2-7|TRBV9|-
TGTGCCAGCAGCGTAGACGGCTACGAGCAGTACTTC
CASSVDGYEQYF
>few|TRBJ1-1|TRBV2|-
TGTGCCAGCAGTGAAGTAGGGAGTACCTACATGAACACTGAAGCTTTCTTT
CASSEVGSTYMNTEAFF
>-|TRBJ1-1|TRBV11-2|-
TGTGCCAGCAGCCACTCTGCCGGGGACGGGGACACTGAAGCTTTCTTT
CASSHSAGDGDTEAFF